The 29 T cell receptor beta chains below were found in one sample sequenced in a study of T cell clones after liver transplantation. TCRdb keeps only in-frame clones here, not all; method: immunoSEQ multiplex PCR. The data contain roughly 70,000 clones, under 95% of them seen just once; the ten biggest clones take up 2.7%. The sequences come from CD4+ T cells from blood, collected before liver transplant. These receptors were collected from a human donor who received a liver transplant.

The genes are TRBV5-4 and TRBJ1-1; 7 bases are a match to TRBD1. The CDR3 totals 14 residues. The J segment lost 1 base and the V segment lost 4 bases, leaving 4 bases of the junction unmatched. Germline CDR1 SGHNT, CDR2 YYREEE (reference sequence). The CDR3, as DNA: TGTGCCAGCAGCCCGGGACAGCAGAACACTGAAGCTTTCTTT. Translation: CASSPGQQNTEAFF.

Worth noting for this clone: Within the sample, other DNA sequences also encode this same CDR3. The gene calls are TRBV30 and TRBJ1-3; 7 bases are shared with TRBD1. The CDR3 is 15 amino acids. CDR1 and CDR2 from the germline V gene are GTSNPN and SVGIG (reference sequence). The ends lost 5 bases at V and 0 bases at J; junction bases unmatched: 7. Here the CDR3 reads CAWSRDSGSGNTIYF. CDR3 DNA sequence: TGTGCCTGGTCCCGGGACAGCGGCTCTGGAAACACCATATATTTT.

The chain joins TRBV6-4 to TRBJ1-5; a possible D gene is TRBD1 (5 bases). V dropped 1 base and J dropped 4 bases, with 17 bases sitting between them. CDR3 length equals 17 residues. Germline assignment: CDR1 MRHNA and CDR2 SNTAGT. The CDR3 is CASSDFYRQRGNQPQHF. The CDR3 DNA follows: TGTGCCAGCAGTGACTTTTACCGACAGCGGGGGAATCAGCCCCAGCATTTT.

This clone was observed a handful of times. The chain carries TRBV7-8 and TRBJ2-5; 8 bases are shared with TRBD2. Germline CDR1 is SGHVS and CDR2 is FQNEAQ. Trimming took 2 bases from V and 4 from J; bases not matched to a gene: 9. The CDR3 is 16 residues long. The CDR3 here is CASSLLSGGPGETQYF. The CDR3 DNA reads as TGTGCCAGCAGCTTACTCTCGGGGGGGCCTGGAGAGACCCAGTACTTC.

The chain links TRBV11-3 to TRBJ2-5; TRBD2 agrees at 7 bases. Trimming cost V 1 base and J 2 bases; bases outside gene matches: 4. Germline V gene lookup returns CDR1 SGHNT and CDR2 YENEEA. The CDR3 is 15 amino acids. The CDR3 DNA is TGTGCCAGCAGCTTAGGGACCGGGAGGCAAGAGACCCAGTACTTC. It is translated as CASSLGTGRQETQYF.

Comment on this clone: Germline is not matched at one junction end, which may reflect a read error. Written as DNA, the CDR3 is TGTGCCAGCAGCCTAGAGGCCTACACTGAAGCTTTCTTT. Protein sequence: CASSLEAYTEAFF. The rearrangement links TRBV11-3 to TRBJ1-1; the D is unclear. This CDR3 contains 13 residues. From germline, CDR1 is SGHNT and CDR2 YENEEA.

CDR3 nucleotide sequence: TGTGCCAGCAGCCCCCAGATGTGGCAAGAGACCCAGTACTTC. Its protein is CASSPQMWQETQYF. The chain links TRBV7-9 to TRBJ2-5; no clear D. V shed 5 bases and J shed 2 bases, with 12 bases lying between them. CDR1 is SEHNR, CDR2 FQNEAQ, per germline (reference sequence). The CDR3 has 14 residues.

V and J are TRBV27 and TRBJ2-2; TRBD2 agrees at 10 bases. The length of the CDR3 is 15 residues. V dropped 5 bases and J dropped 4; count of bases not matched to a gene: 4. The germline V gene has CDR1 MNHEY and CDR2 SMNVEV (reference sequence). The CDR3 region has the DNA TGTGCCAGCAGTCCTAGCGGGAGTGCCACCGGGGAGCTGTTTTTT. Its protein product is CASSPSGSATGELFF.

This chain uses TRBV6-1 with TRBJ1-1; D is perhaps TRBD1 (5 bases). Germline V gene lookup returns CDR1 MNHNS and CDR2 SASEGT. The CDR3 loop spans 13 amino acids. The germline V and J ends were trimmed by 6 bases and 1 base, with 9 bases remaining between them. The CDR3 nucleotides are TGTGCCAGCAGCTTGGGACCGAACACTGAAGCTTTCTTT. Protein: CASSLGPNTEAFF.

This clone appeared a few times. The J gene is TRBJ2-3, the V gene TRBV25-1; D uncertain. Per the germline V gene, CDR1 is MGHDK and CDR2 is SYGVNS. CDR3 length equals 16 residues. The V gene lost 2 bases and the J gene lost 0 bases, with 12 bases spanning the gap. In DNA, the CDR3 is TGTGCCAGCAGTGAACCCGTCCACTTTAGCACAGATACGCAGTATTTT. Translation: CASSEPVHFSTDTQYF.

V usage is TRBV19 and J usage is TRBJ1-1; perhaps TRBD1 as D (5 bases). CDR3 length: 12 amino acids. Germline CDR1 reads LNHDA; CDR2 reads SQIVND (reference sequence). Trimming cost V 7 bases and J 4 bases, with 10 bases left between them. The CDR3 region is CASTRVGTEAFF. CDR3 DNA sequence: TGTGCCAGTACCAGGGTCGGCACTGAAGCTTTCTTT.

The DNA of the CDR3 is TGTGCCAGCAGGGTTGCCTCACAAGAACAGTTCTTC. This gives the protein CASRVASQEQFF. The rearrangement uses TRBV25-1 and TRBJ2-1; D is unresolved. Germline V CDR1 and CDR2: MGHDK, SYGVNS. This CDR3 has 12 residues. Trimming left V 6 bases short and J 13 bases short, with 16 bases between.

The chain links TRBV7-9 to TRBJ1-2; D not resolved. There are 14 residues in the CDR3. Germline loops: CDR1 SEHNR, CDR2 FQNEAQ (reference sequence). V was shortened by 3 bases and J by 10 bases, with 18 bases between the two germline ends. The CDR3 loop is CASSFKTGIGDYTF. CDR3 sequence (DNA): TGTGCCAGCAGCTTCAAGACGGGAATCGGGGACTACACCTTC.

The chain uses TRBV5-4 and TRBJ2-7; 16 bases are a match to TRBD2. The CDR3 is made up of 16 amino acids. With 3 bases clipped from V and 6 bases from J, the junction kept 6 bases outside the gene matches. CDR1 is SGHNT, CDR2 YYREEE, per germline (reference sequence). The CDR3: CASSSGTSGRAIEQYF. In nucleotides, the CDR3 is TGTGCCAGCAGCTCCGGGACTAGCGGGAGGGCCATCGAGCAGTACTTC.

This chain connects TRBV11-3 to TRBJ2-5, with TRBD2 identical over 9 bases. V gave up 7 bases and J gave up 5 bases; unmatched junction bases: 8. CDR1 is SGHNT and CDR2 is YENEEA in the germline V gene. This CDR3 comprises 14 residues. The DNA of the CDR3 is TGTGCCAGCAAAGGAAGGACTAGCGCGGAGACCCAGTACTTC. This translates into CASKGRTSAETQYF.

V and J are TRBV4-1 and TRBJ2-6, with unresolved D. V lost 6 bases, J lost 2 bases, and 5 bases lay in between. This CDR3 is 13 amino acids long. Germline assignment: CDR1 MGHRA and CDR2 YSYEKL. CDR3 residues: CASRVTGANVLTF. In DNA form, the CDR3 reads TGCGCCAGCAGGGTGACTGGGGCCAACGTCCTGACTTTC.

The J gene is TRBJ1-4, the V gene TRBV5-1; D possibly corresponds to TRBD1 (5 bases). The CDR3 length is 14 residues. Trimming took off 5 bases at V and 3 bases at J, with 11 bases between the two ends. Germline CDR1 SGHRS, CDR2 YFSETQ. Written as DNA, the CDR3 is TGCGCCAGCAGGCCAGGGTCGGCTAATGAAAAACTGTTTTTT. Its translation: CASRPGSANEKLFF.

This clone appeared a single time. The chain is built from TRBV5-1 and TRBJ1-4, with D unclear. Germline lookup yields CDR1 SGHRS and CDR2 YFSETQ. Trimming cost V 0 bases and J 7 bases, with 13 bases left between them. The CDR3 is made up of 15 amino acids. CDR3 residues: CASSLAGGIVEKLFF. The CDR3 DNA follows: TGCGCCAGCAGCTTGGCCGGCGGGATAGTTGAAAAACTGTTTTTT.

This chain connects TRBV6-1 to TRBJ2-7, with a weak D call TRBD2 (6 bases). Trimming stripped 2 bases from V and 3 bases from J, with 14 bases between. The V gene's germline CDR1 is MNHNS and CDR2 SASEGT. There are 15 residues in the CDR3. The CDR3 DNA reads as TGTGCCAGCAGTGAAAGGCCCTTGGAGGGCTACGAGCAGTACTTC. It specifies CASSERPLEGYEQYF.

This chain uses TRBV2 with TRBJ2-5; 8 nucleotides align to TRBD1. V lost 5 bases, J lost 5 bases, and 10 bases stayed unmatched. The CDR3 runs to 15 residues. Per germline, CDR1 SNHLY and CDR2 FYNNEI. The chain's CDR3 is CASSKQGALGETQYF. As DNA, the CDR3 is TGTGCCAGCAGTAAGCAGGGGGCCCTTGGGGAGACCCAGTACTTC.

The V gene is TRBV29-1, the J gene TRBJ1-2; D is unresolved. Trimming took off 2 bases at V and 3 bases at J, with 10 bases between the two ends. Germline assignment: CDR1 SQVTM and CDR2 ANQGSEA. This CDR3 region has 13 residues. The CDR3: CSVESRSDYGYTF. CDR3 nucleotide sequence: TGCAGCGTTGAAAGCAGGAGTGACTATGGCTACACCTTC.

The genes are TRBV18 and TRBJ2-7; no firm D call. V lost 1 base, J lost 0 bases, and 16 bases lay in between. CDR1 is KGHSH and CDR2 is LQKENI in the germline V gene. The CDR3 covers 17 residues. Here the CDR3 reads CASSPQTSGWSSYEQYF. The CDR3 DNA is TGTGCCAGCTCACCACAAACCAGTGGATGGAGCTCCTACGAGCAGTACTTC.

The gene calls are TRBV29-1 and TRBJ1-4; TRBD1 might be the D (6 bases). Trimming stripped 3 bases from V and 8 bases from J, with 13 bases between. Germline loops: CDR1 SQVTM, CDR2 ANQGSEA. The CDR3 has 13 residues. CDR3: CSVELGAGEKLFF. The CDR3 DNA reads TGCAGCGTTGAGTTGGGGGCAGGAGAAAAACTGTTTTTT.

This clone was found once. The chain employs TRBV5-6 and TRBJ2-7; D ambiguous. V was trimmed by 3 bases and J by 5 bases, leaving 15 bases between them. CDR1 SGHDT and CDR2 YYEEEE come from the germline V gene. This CDR3 comprises 14 residues. The CDR3 loop is CASSSIPVTDEQYF. The CDR3 nucleotides are TGTGCCAGCAGCTCAATACCAGTGACTGACGAGCAGTACTTC.

The chain couples TRBV19 to TRBJ1-1; 9 bases fit TRBD1. The length of the CDR3 is 15 residues. Germline V CDR1 and CDR2: LNHDA, SQIVND (reference sequence). Trimming at V came to 5 bases and at J to 0 bases, leaving 4 bases not matched to a gene. This CDR3 reads CASSGQGLVNTEAFF. The CDR3 DNA follows: TGTGCCAGTAGTGGACAGGGGCTTGTGAACACTGAAGCTTTCTTT.

The chain links TRBV7-9 to TRBJ2-2; D is uncertain. The CDR3 loop spans 17 amino acids. In germline, CDR1 is SEHNR, CDR2 FQNEAQ (reference sequence). V shed 1 base and J shed 0 bases, with 12 bases lying between them. In DNA form, the CDR3 reads TGTGCCAGCAGCTTAGTACTCTCAGCGCCGAACACCGGGGAGCTGTTTTTT. Its translation: CASSLVLSAPNTGELFF.

This clone came up a few times. The CDR3 nucleotides read TGTGCCAGCAGCTCCCGGGGAGGGGCGATCACTGAAGCTTTCTTT. This gives the protein CASSSRGGAITEAFF. The chain is built from TRBV5-4 and TRBJ1-1; the D gene is possibly TRBD1 (5 bases). CDR1 is SGHNT and CDR2 is YYREEE in the germline V gene (reference sequence). V dropped 3 bases and J dropped 4 bases, with 16 bases sitting between them. The CDR3 is made up of 15 amino acids.

The CDR3 region has the DNA TGTGCCAGCTCACCTGGTACGACAGGGGATGGCTACACCTTC. It yields the protein CASSPGTTGDGYTF. This chain connects TRBV18 to TRBJ1-2; 8 nucleotides agree with TRBD1. V lost 3 bases to trimming and J lost 6 bases; unmatched junction nucleotides: 6. This CDR3 is built from 14 residues. CDR1 KGHSH and CDR2 LQKENI come from the germline V gene.

The V gene is TRBV19, the J gene TRBJ1-2, with TRBD1 matching 10 bases. The CDR3 is 14 amino acids. CDR1 and CDR2 from the germline V gene are LNHDA and SQIVND (reference sequence). V trimming: 6 bases; J trimming: 0 bases; junction bases outside the gene matches: 1. CDR3 DNA: TGTGCCAGTAGGGACAGGGGGGCTAACTATGGCTACACCTTC. This translates into CASRDRGANYGYTF. Together with reference TRBV19 and TRBJ1-2, the CDR3 gives the full variable domain: DGGITQSPKYLFRKEGQNVTLSCEQNLNHDAMYWYRQDPGQGLRLIYYSQIVNDFQKGDIAEGYSVSREKKESFPLTVTSAQKNPTAFYLCASRDRGANYGYTFGSGTRLTVV.